These 12 T cell receptor beta chains share one sample of origin, sequenced in a study of T cells after yellow fever vaccination. TCRdb passed the 5' RACE reads through MiXCR, listing each CDR3 protein once. Among hundreds of thousands of distinct CDR3 sequences, 11% were seen once, and the ten largest hold 15% to 20%. The material sequenced was PBMCs, taken on the day of the first yellow fever vaccination. The source is a man aged 18-30 years who received the YFV17D yellow fever vaccine.

This clonotype was detected only a few times. This rearrangement joins TRBV20-1 to TRBJ2-2; D is ambiguous. There are 15 residues in the CDR3. Germline V CDR1 and CDR2: DFQATT, SNEGSKA (reference sequence). The V and J ends lost 0 bases and 6 bases respectively, with 14 bases between them. The CDR3 sequence: CSARDLIDNAGELFF. The CDR3 nucleotides are TGCAGTGCTAGAGATTTGATCGATAATGCCGGGGAGCTGTTTTTT.

This clonotype was found many times. The chain links TRBV12-3 or TRBV12-4 to TRBJ2-2; TRBD1 might be the D (5 bases). V was cut by 5 bases and J by 3 bases, with 13 bases left in between. The CDR3 has 15 residues. CDR3 DNA sequence: TGTGCCAGCAGTCCTCAGGGCTCTGACACCGGGGAGCTGTTTTTT. It encodes CASSPQGSDTGELFF.

This clonotype was counted a few times. This chain connects TRBV4-3 to TRBJ1-2; TRBD1 might be the D (5 bases). V shed 0 bases and J shed 0 bases, with 8 bases lying between them. The CDR3 runs 15 residues. Germline CDR1 is LGHNA and CDR2 is YSLEER. The CDR3 DNA follows: TGCGCCAGCAGCCAAGATTGGGGGACTAACTATGGCTACACCTTC. As protein: CASSQDWGTNYGYTF.

This clonotype was observed many times. V gene TRBV6-5 combines with J gene TRBJ1-1; TRBD1 might be the D (5 bases). The CDR3 loop spans 15 amino acids. Trimming pared 2 bases from V and 0 bases from J, leaving 10 bases between. Germline V gene data show CDR1 as MNHEY and CDR2 as SVGAGI. CDR3 in amino acids: CASSYGIRVNTEAFF. The CDR3 DNA reads as TGTGCCAGCAGTTACGGGATCAGGGTGAACACTGAAGCTTTCTTT.

This clonotype was counted a few times. The chain recombines TRBV29-1 with TRBJ1-1, with D uncertain. V lost 5 bases to trimming and J lost 1 base, with 11 bases between them. The CDR3 contains 13 residues. CDR1 is SQVTM, CDR2 ANQGSEA, per germline. CDR3 in DNA: TGCAGCGTTCCCAGGTTTGCGAACACTGAAGCTTTCTTT. It encodes CSVPRFANTEAFF.

The genes are TRBV7-3 and TRBJ2-2; possible D gene TRBD2, 6 bases. The CDR3 covers 13 residues. V lost 3 bases and J 8 bases, leaving 10 bases between the germline ends. Germline loops: CDR1 SGHTA, CDR2 FQGTGA. CDR3 nucleotide sequence: TGTGCCAGCAGCTTTAGCGGACTAGGGGAGCTGTTTTTT. It yields the protein CASSFSGLGELFF.

This chain's CDR3 is CASSLEEVRNEQFF. The CDR3 DNA sequence: TGTGCCAGCAGCTTAGAGGAGGTTCGTAATGAGCAGTTCTTC. The chain employs TRBV13 and TRBJ2-1; maybe TRBD2 (5 bases). The V gene's germline CDR1 is PRHDT and CDR2 FYEKMQ (reference sequence). CDR3 length: 14 amino acids. V was pared by 1 base and J by 7 bases, with 11 bases between.

This chain links TRBV6-1 with TRBJ1-5; D gene ambiguous. V lost 6 bases, J lost 3 bases, and 9 bases lay in between. This CDR3 region has 13 residues. CDR1 and CDR2 from the germline V gene are MNHNS and SASEGT. This CDR3 is CASSHKYNQPQHF. CDR3 DNA: TGTGCCAGCAGCCACAAGTACAATCAGCCCCAGCATTTT.

The chain joins TRBV20-1 to TRBJ2-6, with D hard to call. The germline CDR1 and CDR2 sequences are DFQATT and SNEGSKA (reference sequence). The V gene lost 1 base and the J gene lost 2 bases, with 6 bases spanning the gap. This CDR3 is built from 14 residues. This chain's CDR3 is CSARAAAGANVLTF. The CDR3 coding sequence is TGCAGTGCTAGAGCGGCTGCTGGGGCCAACGTCCTGACTTTC.

This clonotype was detected many times. The V gene is TRBV20-1, the J gene TRBJ2-3; the match to TRBD2 covers 9 bases. The CDR3 is 15 amino acids. CDR1 and CDR2 (germline): DFQATT, SNEGSKA (reference sequence). J was trimmed by 5 bases and V by 0 bases; bases with no gene match: 6. The DNA for the CDR3 is TGCAGTGCTAGAGAAAGGACTAGCGCGGGAGATACGCAGTATTTT. It translates to CSARERTSAGDTQYF.

This clonotype was detected only a few times. The CDR3 is CASSPGGTSPLHF. The DNA of the CDR3 is TGTGCCAGCAGCCCGGGGGGGACTTCACCCCTCCACTTT. This chain joins TRBV12-3 or TRBV12-4 and TRBJ1-6; possible D gene TRBD1, 5 bases. Deletions cut 6 bases from V and 9 bases from J, with 12 bases between. This CDR3 has 13 residues.

This chain joins TRBV7-9 and TRBJ2-1, with TRBD2 identical over 11 bases. The CDR3 is made up of 15 amino acids. The ends lost 7 bases at V and 3 bases at J; junction bases unmatched: 5. Germline CDR1 SEHNR, CDR2 FQNEAQ (reference sequence). The CDR3 loop is CASTSGLADYNEQFF. CDR3 coding DNA: TGTGCCAGCACCTCGGGACTAGCGGACTACAATGAGCAGTTCTTC.